This is a list of T cell receptor beta chains from one sample in a study of T cells after posttransplantation cyclophosphamide. Method: immunoSEQ multiplex PCR; TCRdb's copy keeps in-frame clones and lacks some. The sample consists of 45,000 to 65,000 clones, approximately 86% of them appearing once. Input material: PBMCs. Source of these receptors: a man aged 30 to 39 with a blood cancer, CMV-positive, and with a related stem cell donor. CDR3s include the opening cysteine and the closing phenylalanine or tryptophan. D genes are given only for firm matches. Rows may omit the clone size; those that give it use once, few, many or a size class.

abundance	v_gene	d_gene	j_gene	CDR3nt	CDR3aa
NA	TRBV29-1	NA	TRBJ2-5	TGCAGCGTCGCTCTAACCGGGAGCGGAGAGACCCAGTACTTC	CSVALTGSGETQYF
NA	TRBV9	NA	TRBJ2-7	TGTGCCAGCAGCGTAGGTGGGAGAGAGGCCGAGCAGTACTTC	CASSVGGREAEQYF
NA	TRBV29-1	TRBD1	TRBJ1-3	TGCAGCGTAACCGCGACAGGGTTAGGAAACACCATATATTTT	CSVTATGLGNTIYF
NA	TRBV29-1	NA	TRBJ1-2	TGCAGCGCGAAGACCGCCCCCGGAGGCTATGGCTACACCTTC	CSAKTAPGGYGYTF
NA	TRBV5-6	NA	TRBJ1-5	TGTGCCAGCAGCTTGGCAGGTGGCAATCAGCCCCAGCATTTT	CASSLAGGNQPQHF
NA	TRBV18	NA	TRBJ1-1	TGTGCCAGCTCACCAGAGATGAACACTGAAGCTTTCTTT	CASSPEMNTEAFF
NA	TRBV7-6	TRBD1	TRBJ2-5	TGTGCCAGCAGCTCCGACAGGGAAGAGACCCAGTACTTC	CASSSDREETQYF
NA	TRBV6-6	NA	TRBJ1-1	TGTGCCAGCAGCTTCCAGGGGAGCGGCACTGAAGCTTTCTTT	CASSFQGSGTEAFF
NA	TRBV5-4	NA	TRBJ2-7	TGTGCCAGCAGCCTTGAGGGCAGCTCACCCTACGAGCAGTACTTC	CASSLEGSSPYEQYF
NA	TRBV10-3	NA	TRBJ2-1	TGTGCCATCGGTCCTAACCTTTACAATGAGCAGTTCTTC	CAIGPNLYNEQFF
NA	TRBV29-1	NA	TRBJ2-1	TGCAGCGTTGTAGGGCTGATGGGAGGCAATGAGCAGTTCTTC	CSVVGLMGGNEQFF
NA	TRBV6-1	TRBD1	TRBJ1-2	TGTGCCAGCAGTACCGGGACAGGGCAGGGCTACACCTTC	CASSTGTGQGYTF
NA	TRBV7-9	TRBD2	TRBJ2-7	TGTGCCAGCAGCTTAGTTGTTGCGGGGGTCCTCCACGAGCAGTACTTC	CASSLVVAGVLHEQYF
NA	TRBV18	NA	TRBJ2-7	TGTGCCAGCTCACCTCTAGGTAGCGTCTACGAGCAGTACTTC	CASSPLGSVYEQYF
NA	TRBV7-9	NA	TRBJ1-3	TGTGCCAGCAGCTTAGTTGGCAGGGTCTTCGGAAACACCATATATTTT	CASSLVGRVFGNTIYF
NA	TRBV5-1	NA	TRBJ2-1	TGCGCCAGCACGTCAGGGGTTGGCAATGAGCAGTTCTTC	CASTSGVGNEQFF
NA	TRBV7-3	NA	TRBJ2-6	TGTGCCAGCAGCCCTCAACCAGGGGCTGGGGCCAACGTCCTGACTTTC	CASSPQPGAGANVLTF
NA	TRBV30	NA	TRBJ2-5	TGTGCCTGGAACGCGGGGCAAGAGACCCAGTACTTC	CAWNAGQETQYF
NA	TRBV2	NA	TRBJ2-3	TGTGCCAGCAGTGAGCGCCTGATCAGCACAGATACGCAGTATTTT	CASSERLISTDTQYF
few	TRBV7-9	TRBD2	TRBJ2-5	TGTGCCAGCAGCTCCGGACTAGCTCGGGAGACCCAGTACTTC	CASSSGLARETQYF
once	TRBV5-8	NA	TRBJ2-7	TGTGCCAGCAGCTTGGTAAATAGTGACGAGCAGTACTTC	CASSLVNSDEQYF
NA	TRBV7-6	TRBD2	TRBJ2-1	TGTGCCAGCAGCTTAAGGCGGGAGGGCCTTAGGAATGAGCAGTTCTTC	CASSLRREGLRNEQFF
NA	TRBV6-1	TRBD2	TRBJ2-7	TGTGCCAGCAGTGAATGGCTCGGGGGGTCCTACGAGCAGTACTTC	CASSEWLGGSYEQYF
NA	TRBV5-4	TRBD1	TRBJ2-3	TGTGCCAGCAGGCGGACAGGCAGCACAGATACGCAGTATTTT	CASRRTGSTDTQYF
NA	TRBV6-5	TRBD2	TRBJ2-1	TGTGCCAGCAGTTTCCTTAGCGGGCAGTCCTACAATGAGCAGTTCTTC	CASSFLSGQSYNEQFF
NA	TRBV9	TRBD1	TRBJ2-7	TGTGCCAGCAGCACGACGACAGGGGGCTGGTACGAGCAGTACTTC	CASSTTTGGWYEQYF
NA	TRBV7-2	TRBD1	TRBJ1-1	TGTGCCAGCAGCTCGGGACAGGGCCGACAGGGGACTGAAGCTTTCTTT	CASSSGQGRQGTEAFF
once	TRBV6-7	NA	TRBJ2-6	TGTGCCAGCAGTTACTCGAACCAGGGTTTACGCTCTGGGGCCAACGTCCTGACTTTC	CASSYSNQGLRSGANVLTF
NA	TRBV11-3	NA	TRBJ2-7	TGTGCCAGCAGCTTAGGGGGGAGGCCCGTTCGCTACGAGCAGTACTTC	CASSLGGRPVRYEQYF
NA	TRBV2	TRBD2	TRBJ2-1	TGTGCCAGCATTTTTGAACTAGCGGGAGCGATTAACAATGAGCAGTTCTTC	CASIFELAGAINNEQFF
NA	TRBV9	NA	TRBJ2-3	TGTGCCAGCAGCCTTAACCGGGAGGATACGCAGTATTTT	CASSLNREDTQYF
NA	TRBV28	NA	TRBJ1-4	TGTGCCAGCAGCCGTAGACAGGCCTGGAAAACTAATGAAAAACTGTTTTTT	CASSRRQAWKTNEKLFF
NA	TRBV7-6	NA	TRBJ1-5	TGTGCCAGCAGCTTACTGTCTCAGCCCCAGCATTTT	CASSLLSQPQHF
NA	TRBV19	NA	TRBJ2-2	TGTGCCAGTAGTCCCTGGACAAGAGGCACCGGGGAGCTGTTTTTT	CASSPWTRGTGELFF
once	TRBV10-3	NA	TRBJ1-2	TGTGCCATCAGTCAGGACAGTCTCTATGGCTACACCTTC	CAISQDSLYGYTF
NA	TRBV5-1	TRBD1	TRBJ2-4	TGCGCCAGCAGAAGACAGGGAGAAAACATTCAGTACTTC	CASRRQGENIQYF
NA	TRBV4-2	NA	TRBJ1-3	TGTGCCAGCAGCCTGACGGAACAAGTTGGGCAAGGAAACACCATATATTTT	CASSLTEQVGQGNTIYF
NA	TRBV27	TRBD1	TRBJ1-1	TGTGCCAGCAGTCCAGGGATAGGACAGGGGTACGCGAACACTGAAGCTTTCTTT	CASSPGIGQGYANTEAFF
once	TRBV5-6	TRBD1	TRBJ2-7	TGTGCCAGCAGTTCACAGGGGAGCTCCTACGAGCAGTACTTC	CASSSQGSSYEQYF
NA	TRBV4-3	NA	TRBJ2-1	TGCGCCAGCAGCCAAGAGATAGGTTGGGCCAATGAGCAGTTCTTC	CASSQEIGWANEQFF
once	TRBV19	NA	TRBJ2-7	TGTGCCAGTAGTATCCTCTCGGCAGGGCCTAGGGACGAGCAGTACTTC	CASSILSAGPRDEQYF
few	TRBV27	TRBD1	TRBJ1-2	TGTGCCAGCAGTTTATACGGAACAGGGGCCGCTAACTATGGCTACACCTTC	CASSLYGTGAANYGYTF
NA	TRBV28	NA	TRBJ1-5	TGTGCCAGCAGCCCTCCAAACAGGCAGCCCCAGCATTTT	CASSPPNRQPQHF
NA	TRBV5-4	NA	TRBJ2-7	TGTGCCAGCGGTTACTTCCCGGGAACCAACTACGAGCAGTACTTC	CASGYFPGTNYEQYF
NA	TRBV28	TRBD1	TRBJ1-2	TGTGCCAGCAAAGACGATCGGCATACAGGGGGGTTAGGCTACACCTTC	CASKDDRHTGGLGYTF
NA	TRBV20-1	NA	TRBJ2-3	TGCAGTGCCCCCGTGGATACGCAGTATTTT	CSAPVDTQYF
NA	TRBV29-1	TRBD1	TRBJ1-2	TGCAGCGTTGAGCCACAGGGGGCGATTAATGGCTACACCTTC	CSVEPQGAINGYTF
NA	TRBV11-2	NA	TRBJ2-1	TGTGCCAGCAGCCTAGGCGAGGAGCAGTTCTTC	CASSLGEEQFF
NA	TRBV25-1	TRBD1	TRBJ2-5	TGTGCCAGCAATAGGGGACAGTGGGAGACCCAGTACTTC	CASNRGQWETQYF
NA	TRBV7-2	NA	TRBJ1-2	TGTGCCAGCAGCTTCATGGCCGGTGGGAGCTATGGCTACACCTTC	CASSFMAGGSYGYTF
NA	TRBV29-1	TRBD1	TRBJ2-5	TGCAGCGTTGTAGCCGGGACAGGGTTGGAGACCCAGTACTTC	CSVVAGTGLETQYF
NA	TRBV7-9	TRBD1	TRBJ1-1	TGTGCCAGCAGGCCACAACAGGGGAATACTGAAGCTTTCTTT	CASRPQQGNTEAFF
NA	TRBV5-4	NA	TRBJ1-5	TGTGCCAGCAGCCCGAATAGGGGTCCTAATCAGCCCCAGCATTTT	CASSPNRGPNQPQHF
NA	TRBV18	NA	TRBJ1-1	TGTGCCAGCTCACCACCGAACGGGGTTTGGAGGACTGAAGCTTTCTTT	CASSPPNGVWRTEAFF
NA	TRBV19	TRBD1	TRBJ2-5	TGTGCCAGTAGTTCTGGGACAGGGGAAGGAGAGACCCAGTACTTC	CASSSGTGEGETQYF
NA	TRBV7-8	TRBD2	TRBJ2-5	TGTGCCAGCAGCTTTGATCCGGGACTAGCGGGTCAAGAGACCCAGTACTTC	CASSFDPGLAGQETQYF
NA	TRBV29-1	NA	TRBJ2-3	TGCAGCGACCTTCGAGGAGGAGGGTTCACAGATACGCAGTATTTT	CSDLRGGGFTDTQYF
few	TRBV29-1	TRBD1	TRBJ1-5	TGCAGCGTTGAAGGACAGGGATTGGGTCAGCCCCAGCATTTT	CSVEGQGLGQPQHF
NA	TRBV19	NA	TRBJ1-5	TGTGCCAGTAGTTCTCTAAATGGGGGGAATCAGCCCCAGCATTTT	CASSSLNGGNQPQHF
NA	TRBV7-9	TRBD1	TRBJ1-3	TGTGCCAGCAGCTTGAGACAGGGAGTTTCAGGAAACACCATATATTTT	CASSLRQGVSGNTIYF